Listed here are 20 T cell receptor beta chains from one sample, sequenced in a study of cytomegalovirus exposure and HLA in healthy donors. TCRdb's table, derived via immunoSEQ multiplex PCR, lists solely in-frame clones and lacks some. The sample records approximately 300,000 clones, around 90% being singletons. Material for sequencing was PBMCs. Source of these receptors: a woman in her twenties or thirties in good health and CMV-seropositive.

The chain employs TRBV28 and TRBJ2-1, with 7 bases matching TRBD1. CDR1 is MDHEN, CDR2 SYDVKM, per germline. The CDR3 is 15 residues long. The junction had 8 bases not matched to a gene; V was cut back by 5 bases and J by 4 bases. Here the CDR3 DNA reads TGTGCCAGCAGTAATGGGGGACAGAAATACAATGAGCAGTTCTTC. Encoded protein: CASSNGGQKYNEQFF.

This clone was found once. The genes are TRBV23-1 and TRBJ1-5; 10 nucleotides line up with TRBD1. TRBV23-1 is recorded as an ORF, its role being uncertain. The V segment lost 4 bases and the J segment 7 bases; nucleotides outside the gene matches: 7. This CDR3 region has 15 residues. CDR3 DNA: TGCGCCAGCAGTCGGCTGACAGGGGGCTCCCAGCCCCAGCATTTT. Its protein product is CASSRLTGGSQPQHF.

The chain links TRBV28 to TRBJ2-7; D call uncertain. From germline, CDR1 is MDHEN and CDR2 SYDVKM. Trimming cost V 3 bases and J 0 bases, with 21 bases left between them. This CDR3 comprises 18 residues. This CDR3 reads CASSLARLGVSSSYEQYF. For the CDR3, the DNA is TGTGCCAGCAGTTTGGCCCGCTTGGGCGTCTCAAGCTCCTACGAGCAGTACTTC.

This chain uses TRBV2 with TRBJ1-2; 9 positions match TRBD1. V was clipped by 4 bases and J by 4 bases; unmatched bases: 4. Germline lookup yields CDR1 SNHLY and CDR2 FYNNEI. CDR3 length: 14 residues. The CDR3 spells CASSAGTGIYGYTF. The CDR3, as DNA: TGTGCCAGCAGTGCCGGGACAGGGATCTATGGCTACACCTTC.

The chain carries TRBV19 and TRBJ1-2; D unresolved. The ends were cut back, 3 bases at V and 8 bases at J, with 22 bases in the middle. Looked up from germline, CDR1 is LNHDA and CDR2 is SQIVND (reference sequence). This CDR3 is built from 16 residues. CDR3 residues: CASSIGQRRTMLGYTF. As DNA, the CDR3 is TGTGCCAGTAGTATTGGTCAGAGAAGGACTATGTTGGGCTACACCTTC.

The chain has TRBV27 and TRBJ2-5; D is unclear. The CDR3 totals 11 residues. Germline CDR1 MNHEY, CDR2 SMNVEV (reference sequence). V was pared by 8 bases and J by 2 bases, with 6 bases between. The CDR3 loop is CASGRQETQYF. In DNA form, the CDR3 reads TGTGCCAGCGGGCGGCAAGAGACCCAGTACTTC.

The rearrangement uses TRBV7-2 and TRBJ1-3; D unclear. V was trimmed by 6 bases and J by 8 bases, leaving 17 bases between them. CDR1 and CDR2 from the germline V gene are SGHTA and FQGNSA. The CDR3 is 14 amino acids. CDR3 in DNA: TGTGCCAGCAGACCGGACGTAAATAGGGACACCATATATTTT. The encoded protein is CASRPDVNRDTIYF. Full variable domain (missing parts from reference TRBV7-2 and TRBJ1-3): GAGVSQSPSNKVTEKGKDVELRCDPISGHTALYWYRQSLGQGLEFLIYFQGNSAPDKSGLPSDRFSAERTGGSVSTLTIQRTQQEDSAVYLCASRPDVNRDTIYFGEGSWLTVV.

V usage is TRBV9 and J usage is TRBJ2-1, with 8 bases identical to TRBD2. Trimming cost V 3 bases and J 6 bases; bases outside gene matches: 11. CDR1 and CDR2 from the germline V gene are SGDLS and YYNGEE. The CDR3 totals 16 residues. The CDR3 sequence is CASSGPGTSVFNEQFF. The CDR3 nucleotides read TGTGCCAGCAGCGGACCCGGGACTAGTGTTTTCAATGAGCAGTTCTTC.

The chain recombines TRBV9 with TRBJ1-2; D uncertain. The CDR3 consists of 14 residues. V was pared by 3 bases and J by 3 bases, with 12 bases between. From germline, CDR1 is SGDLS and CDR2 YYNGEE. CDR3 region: CASSGTGKYYGYTF. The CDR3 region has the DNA TGTGCCAGCAGCGGTACCGGGAAATACTATGGCTACACCTTC.

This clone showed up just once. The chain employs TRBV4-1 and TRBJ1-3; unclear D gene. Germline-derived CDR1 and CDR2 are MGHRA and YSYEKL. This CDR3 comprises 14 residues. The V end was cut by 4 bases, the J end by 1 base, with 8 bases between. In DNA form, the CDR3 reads TGCGCCAGCAGCCCGGGTGATTCTGGAAACACCATATATTTT. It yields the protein CASSPGDSGNTIYF.

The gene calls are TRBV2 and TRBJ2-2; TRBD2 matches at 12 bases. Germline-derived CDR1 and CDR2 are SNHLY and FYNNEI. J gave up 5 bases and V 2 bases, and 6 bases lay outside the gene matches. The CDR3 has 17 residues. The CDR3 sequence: CASSEPSGGAWTGELFF. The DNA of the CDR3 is TGTGCCAGCAGTGAACCTAGCGGGGGGGCGTGGACCGGGGAGCTGTTTTTT.

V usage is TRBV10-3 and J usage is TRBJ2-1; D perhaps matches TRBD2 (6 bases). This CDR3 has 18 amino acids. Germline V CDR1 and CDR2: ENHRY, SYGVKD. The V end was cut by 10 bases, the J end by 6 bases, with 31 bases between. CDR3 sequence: CASSPPWGGGIGGNEQFF. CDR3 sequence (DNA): TGTGCCAGCTCGCCTCCCTGGGGTGGCGGGATCGGCGGCAATGAGCAGTTCTTC.

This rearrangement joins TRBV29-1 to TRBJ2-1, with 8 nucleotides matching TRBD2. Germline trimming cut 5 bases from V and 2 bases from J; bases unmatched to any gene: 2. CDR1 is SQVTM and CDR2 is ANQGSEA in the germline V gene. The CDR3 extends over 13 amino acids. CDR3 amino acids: CSVMTSAYNEQFF. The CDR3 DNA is TGCAGCGTTATGACTAGCGCCTACAATGAGCAGTTCTTC.

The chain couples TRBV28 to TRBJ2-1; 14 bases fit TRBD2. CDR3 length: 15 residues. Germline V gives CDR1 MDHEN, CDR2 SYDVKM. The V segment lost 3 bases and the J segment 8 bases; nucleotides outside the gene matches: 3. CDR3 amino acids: CASSFGLAGGDEQFF. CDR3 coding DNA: TGTGCCAGCAGTTTTGGACTAGCGGGGGGAGATGAGCAGTTCTTC.

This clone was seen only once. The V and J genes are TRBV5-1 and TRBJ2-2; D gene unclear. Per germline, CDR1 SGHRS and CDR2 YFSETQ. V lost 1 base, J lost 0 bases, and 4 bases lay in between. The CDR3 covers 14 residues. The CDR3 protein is CASSLTANTGELFF. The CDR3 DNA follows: TGCGCCAGCAGCTTGACAGCGAACACCGGGGAGCTGTTTTTT.

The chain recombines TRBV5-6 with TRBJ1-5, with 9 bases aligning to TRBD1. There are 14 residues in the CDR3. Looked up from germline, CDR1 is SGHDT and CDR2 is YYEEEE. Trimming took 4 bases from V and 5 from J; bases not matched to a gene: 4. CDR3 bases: TGTGCCAGCAGCGTTGGACAGGGGTATCAGCCCCAGCATTTT. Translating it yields CASSVGQGYQPQHF.

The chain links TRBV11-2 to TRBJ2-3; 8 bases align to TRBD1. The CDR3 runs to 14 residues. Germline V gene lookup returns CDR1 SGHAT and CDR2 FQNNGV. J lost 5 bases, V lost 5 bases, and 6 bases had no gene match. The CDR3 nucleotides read TGTGCCAGCAGCCAGGACAGGGTTCGAGATACGCAGTATTTT. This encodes CASSQDRVRDTQYF.

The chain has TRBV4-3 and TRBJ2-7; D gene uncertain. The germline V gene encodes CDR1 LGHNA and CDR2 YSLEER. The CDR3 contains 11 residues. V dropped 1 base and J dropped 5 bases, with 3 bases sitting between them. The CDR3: CASSQGDEQYF. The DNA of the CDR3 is TGCGCCAGCAGCCAAGGCGACGAGCAGTACTTC.

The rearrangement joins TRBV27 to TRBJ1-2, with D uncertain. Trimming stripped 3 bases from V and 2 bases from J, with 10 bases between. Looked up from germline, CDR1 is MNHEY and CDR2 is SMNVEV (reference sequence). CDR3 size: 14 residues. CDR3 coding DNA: TGTGCCAGCAGTTTCCAGCAGGACAACTATGGCTACACCTTC. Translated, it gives CASSFQQDNYGYTF.

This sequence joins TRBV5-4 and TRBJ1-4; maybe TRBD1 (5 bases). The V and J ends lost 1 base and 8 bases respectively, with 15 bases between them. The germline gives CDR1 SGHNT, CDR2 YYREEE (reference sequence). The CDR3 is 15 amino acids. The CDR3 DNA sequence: TGTGCCAGCAGCTTGAAATCGGGCCAGGGAGAAAAACTGTTTTTT. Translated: CASSLKSGQGEKLFF.